This is a list of T cell receptor beta chains from one sample in a study of regulatory T cells in long-lasting Graves disease. TCRdb passed the multiplex PCR reads through MiXCR, listing each CDR3 protein once. Of over 650,000 distinct CDR3 sequences in the sample, approximately 31% are singletons; the top ten hold roughly 41%. The sample here was peripheral blood mononuclear cells (PBMCs), taken when the disease was refractory, from a patient treated with antithyroid drugs. These TCRs come from a female donor with Graves disease. CDR3s include the opening cysteine and the closing phenylalanine or tryptophan. D genes are given only for firm matches. Size values are once, few and many counts, or a class for expanded clones, and some rows have none.

14	TRBV7-9	TRBJ2-5	TRBD2	.	TGTGCCAGCAGCCCAAGCGGGAATCAAGAGACCCAGTACTTC	CASSPSGNQETQYF
14	TRBV5-1	TRBJ1-3	.	few	TGCGCCAGCAGCTTGAACGGGGCTGGAAACACCATATATTTT	CASSLNGAGNTIYF
14	TRBV3-1	TRBJ1-1	.	.	TGTGCCAGCAGCCCCGCACAGAGGGCCGCTGAAGCTTTCTTT	CASSPAQRAAEAFF
13	TRBV12-3/TRBV12-4	TRBJ1-1	TRBD1	many	TGTGCCAGCAGCCGCCGGGACAGGGGTGTAGCTTTCTTT	CASSRRDRGVAFF
17	TRBV6-2/TRBV6-3	TRBJ2-7	.	few	TGTGCCAGCAGTGAAAGGGGGGGTACTAGATGGGGCTACGAGCAGTACTTC	CASSERGGTRWGYEQYF
16	TRBV2	TRBJ2-3	.	.	TGTGCCAGCAGTGCCCTCTGGGACGGTTACACAGATACGCAGTATTTT	CASSALWDGYTDTQYF
12	TRBV27	TRBJ1-6	.	.	TGTGCCAGCAGCTCCCACGGCTCGGGCCTCCACTTT	CASSSHGSGLHF
15	TRBV11-2	TRBJ2-7	TRBD2	few	TGTGCCAGCAGCCGCTCGGAGCGGGAGGCATCTCGGCAGTACTTC	CASSRSEREASRQYF
14	TRBV19	TRBJ2-5	.	.	TGTGCCAGTAGTGCAGACAGCTACCAAGAGACCCAGTACTTC	CASSADSYQETQYF
15	TRBV7-9	TRBJ1-1	.	.	TGTGCCAGCAGCTTAATTGGCGACCTGAACACTGAAGCTTTCTTT	CASSLIGDLNTEAFF
14	TRBV12-3/TRBV12-4	TRBJ1-6	.	many	TGTGCCAGCAGCGCTAAAGGACAGTATTCACCCCTCCACTTT	CASSAKGQYSPLHF
14	TRBV27	TRBJ2-1	.	.	TGTGCCAGCGCGGAACGGGAGCAGGACAATGAGCAGTTCTTC	CASAEREQDNEQFF
17	TRBV29-1	TRBJ2-7	TRBD2	few	TGCAGCGTCCGACTCACCACCGGGACTAGCGTATCCTACGAGCAGTACTTC	CSVRLTTGTSVSYEQYF
15	TRBV5-1	TRBJ1-1	.	.	TGCGCCAGCAGCTTGGAGGGCAGGGCGAGCACTGAAGCTTCCTTT	CASSLEGRASTEASF
14	TRBV5-1	TRBJ2-7	TRBD1	.	TGCGCCAGTAAGATCGGGACAGGGGGCGAAGAGCAGTACTTC	CASKIGTGGEEQYF
14	TRBV11-2	TRBJ2-4	.	many	TGTGCCAGCAGCTTGATACAGGGCCGAAACATTCAGTACTTC	CASSLIQGRNIQYF
15	TRBV20-1	TRBJ1-1	.	.	TGCAGTGCTAGAGGGTCCGGGCTGATGAACACTGAAGCTTTCTTT	CSARGSGLMNTEAFF
17	TRBV14	TRBJ2-2	TRBD2	.	TGTGCCAGCAGCCAACGGCGGGGGACCCCGGACACCGGGGAGCTGTTTTTT	CASSQRRGTPDTGELFF
18	TRBV25-1	TRBJ2-7	TRBD1	once	TGTGCCAGCAGTGAGGGACAGGGATGGGCGGCCGGCGACTACGAGCAGTACTTC	CASSEGQGWAAGDYEQYF
13	TRBV2	TRBJ2-7	TRBD1	.	TGTGCCACCCGGAGACAGGGGCCCTACGAGCAGTACTTC	CATRRQGPYEQYF
15	TRBV7-3	TRBJ1-1	.	.	TGTGCCAGCAGCTTGGCCCGGACAGTGAACACTGAAGCTTTCTTT	CASSLARTVNTEAFF
15	TRBV18	TRBJ1-5	.	.	TGTGCCAGCTCACCAAGGAATGGGGAAAATCAGCCCCAGCATTTT	CASSPRNGENQPQHF
15	TRBV14	TRBJ2-7	TRBD1	few	TGTGCCAGCAGTCTACAGGGGGGTGGCCCCTACGAGCAGTACTTC	CASSLQGGGPYEQYF
11	TRBV28	TRBJ2-7	.	many	TGTGCCAGCAGCTTCTCCAACGAGCAGTACTTC	CASSFSNEQYF
14	TRBV12-3/TRBV12-4	TRBJ1-6	.	.	TGTGCCAGCAGTTTAGGGGCGCAGAATTCACCCCTCCACTTT	CASSLGAQNSPLHF
16	TRBV20-1	TRBJ2-1	TRBD2	.	TGCAGTGCTAGCGGATTAGCGGGAGGCCTCTACAATGAGCAGTTCTTC	CSASGLAGGLYNEQFF
14	TRBV20-1	TRBJ2-5	TRBD2	many	TGCAGTGCTAGGCTAGCGGGAGGCCGGGAGACCCAGTACTTC	CSARLAGGRETQYF
14	TRBV28	TRBJ1-5	.	many	TGTGCCAGCAGTTTGGATAATAGCAATCAGCCCCAGCATTTT	CASSLDNSNQPQHF
20	TRBV7-8	TRBJ1-2	.	few	TGTGCCAGCAGCCGTGGTAGGGTGACAGGCGTCCTCTTAGCTAACTATGGCTACACCTTC	CASSRGRVTGVLLANYGYTF
14	TRBV20-1	TRBJ1-5	.	many	TGCAGTGCCAGCACCACAGGATGGGATCAGCCCCAGCATTTT	CSASTTGWDQPQHF
16	TRBV7-9	TRBJ2-2	.	.	TGTGCCAGCAGCTTAGAGATTAGCGAGAACACCGGGGAGCTGTTTTTT	CASSLEISENTGELFF
11	TRBV30	TRBJ2-7	.	few	TGTGCCTGGAGTGTACGTGTCGAGCAGTACTTC	CAWSVRVEQYF
18	TRBV6-5	TRBJ2-7	TRBD2	few	TGTGCCAGCAGTTACCGCCCGGACGCAACCGGGACTAGAGACGAGCAGTACTTC	CASSYRPDATGTRDEQYF
14	TRBV12-3/TRBV12-4	TRBJ2-7	TRBD1	.	TGTGCCAGCAGTTTCGGGACAGCATCCTACGAGCAGTACTTC	CASSFGTASYEQYF
13	TRBV20-1	TRBJ2-7	.	.	TGCGCATTATTGGGTACAGACTCCTACGAGCAGTACTTC	CALLGTDSYEQYF
14	TRBV6-1	TRBJ2-7	TRBD1	once	TGTACCAGCAGTGAAGAAGGGACAGGCTACGAGCAGTACTTC	CTSSEEGTGYEQYF
16	TRBV24-1	TRBJ1-5	.	.	TGTGCCACCAGTGATCCAAAGGGCACCGAGGTAGGGGCCCAGCATTTT	CATSDPKGTEVGAQHF